This is a list of T cell receptor beta chains from one sample in a study of shared clonotypes between healthy human individuals. The repertoire was sequenced with immunoSEQ multiplex PCR; TCRdb's copy has only in-frame clones and lacks some. The sample comprises millions of clones, more than 90% of which are singletons, and roughly 0.13% rests with the top ten. The sample was naive CD4+ T cells sorted from blood. The receptors here all came from a man aged 18 to 29 in good health. The conserved cysteine and the conserved F or W are not part of the CDR3 here. D genes are given only for firm matches.

>TRBV18|.|TRBJ2-4
ASSPPSREKNIQY
>TRBV18|TRBD1|TRBJ2-2
ASSPGQAYTGELF
>TRBV5-4|TRBD1|TRBJ1-2
ASSPRTGPNLWGYT
>TRBV4-1|.|TRBJ1-2
ASSLFPGTARKKDYGYT
>TRBV10-2|.|TRBJ2-1
ASSLGSVVNEQF
>TRBV18|.|TRBJ1-4
ASSPLGTVNEKLF
>TRBV19|.|TRBJ2-3
ASSDDSATDTQY
>TRBV10-3|.|TRBJ2-2
AISAGVLELF
>TRBV4-2|TRBD1|TRBJ1-1
ASSPLDRVGTEAF
>TRBV10-2|TRBD1|TRBJ1-5
AARGQGNQPQH
>TRBV21-1|.|TRBJ2-1
ASTRTGNNEQF
>TRBV7-9|.|TRBJ1-1
ASSTAMNTEAF
>TRBV19|.|TRBJ2-2
ASIPGGAGELF
>TRBV6-1|TRBD1|TRBJ1-5
ASSVSQGGSNQPQH
>TRBV5-1|TRBD2|TRBJ2-3
ASSLGSGGSTDTQY
>TRBV29-1|TRBD1|TRBJ1-4
SAREFPGTGVPTNEKLF
>TRBV9|.|TRBJ2-3
ASSVEGMRTDTQY
>TRBV19|.|TRBJ2-1
ASSIRNEQF
>TRBV28|.|TRBJ1-4
ASRPGGSNEKLF
>TRBV27|TRBD2|TRBJ2-7
ASSFLGVGGGYEQY
>TRBV12-2|.|TRBJ2-7
ASRLARQSDSYEQY
>TRBV19|.|TRBJ1-6
ASSMSLTNSPLH
>TRBV28|.|TRBJ2-5
ASSDTQETQY
>TRBV27|.|TRBJ1-1
ASSYSFGATEAF
>TRBV27|.|TRBJ2-5
ASSSLSSQGRKTQY
>TRBV29-1|.|TRBJ1-1
SVGGGSTEAF
>TRBV4-3|.|TRBJ2-1
ASSQEGFAGPYNEQF
>TRBV5-1|.|TRBJ1-1
ASSLAGVGTTEAF
>TRBV10-3|.|TRBJ1-1
AISESGGNTEAF
>TRBV28|TRBD1|TRBJ2-1
ASRAPGQGPYNEQF
>TRBV28|.|TRBJ1-2
ASSLGSFYGYT
>TRBV5-5|.|TRBJ1-6
ASSSLKDGDNSPLH
>TRBV27|.|TRBJ2-5
ASSPSPKETQY
>TRBV19|TRBD1|TRBJ1-2
ASSSTTGGGGGYT
>TRBV10-3|.|TRBJ2-7
AISGVMPSEQY
>TRBV10-2|.|TRBJ1-2
ASSPGAGAYGYT
>TRBV4-2|.|TRBJ1-6
ASSQQGKGSPLH
>TRBV7-8|.|TRBJ2-7
ASAYRPSSYEQY
>TRBV4-3|.|TRBJ2-5
ASSQPGALAWKTQY
>TRBV19|.|TRBJ1-4
ASSTPSQGREKLF
>TRBV30|.|TRBJ1-5
AWSPTGSNQPQH
>TRBV9|TRBD1|TRBJ2-3
ASSGRQGGSTDTQY
>TRBV5-4|.|TRBJ2-5
ASGVKVGQTGETQY
>TRBV7-3|.|TRBJ1-1
ASSLSPANTEAF
>TRBV5-6|.|TRBJ2-2
ASRWGRMNTGELF
>TRBV5-6|.|TRBJ1-2
ASSLAPGSGYT
>TRBV9|TRBD2|TRBJ2-5
ASSASGGGYMKTQY
>TRBV10-2|.|TRBJ2-1
ASSGTSLSYNEQF
>TRBV16|.|TRBJ2-1
ASSTGATNEQF
>TRBV28|.|TRBJ1-5
ASSSLLGPTAGSQPQH
>TRBV29-1|.|TRBJ1-4
SVEDRQGTNEKLF
>TRBV27|TRBD2|TRBJ2-1
ASSSLAGEYNEQF
>TRBV19|.|TRBJ2-3
ASSISGRSTDTQY